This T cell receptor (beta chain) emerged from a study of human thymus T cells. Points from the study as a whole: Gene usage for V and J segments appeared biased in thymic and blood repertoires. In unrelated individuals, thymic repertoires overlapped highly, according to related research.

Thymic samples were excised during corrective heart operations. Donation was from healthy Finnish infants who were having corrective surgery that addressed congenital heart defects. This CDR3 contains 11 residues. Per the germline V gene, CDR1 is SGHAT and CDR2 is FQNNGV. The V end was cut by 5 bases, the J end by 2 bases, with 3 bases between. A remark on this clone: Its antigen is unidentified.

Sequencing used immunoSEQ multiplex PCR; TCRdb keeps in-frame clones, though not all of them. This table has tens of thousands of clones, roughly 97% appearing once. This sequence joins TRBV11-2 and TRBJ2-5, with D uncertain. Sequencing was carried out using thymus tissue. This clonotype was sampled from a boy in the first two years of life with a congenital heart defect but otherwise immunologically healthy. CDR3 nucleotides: TGTGCCAGCAGCCCACAAGAGACCCAGTACTTC. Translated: CASSPQETQYF.